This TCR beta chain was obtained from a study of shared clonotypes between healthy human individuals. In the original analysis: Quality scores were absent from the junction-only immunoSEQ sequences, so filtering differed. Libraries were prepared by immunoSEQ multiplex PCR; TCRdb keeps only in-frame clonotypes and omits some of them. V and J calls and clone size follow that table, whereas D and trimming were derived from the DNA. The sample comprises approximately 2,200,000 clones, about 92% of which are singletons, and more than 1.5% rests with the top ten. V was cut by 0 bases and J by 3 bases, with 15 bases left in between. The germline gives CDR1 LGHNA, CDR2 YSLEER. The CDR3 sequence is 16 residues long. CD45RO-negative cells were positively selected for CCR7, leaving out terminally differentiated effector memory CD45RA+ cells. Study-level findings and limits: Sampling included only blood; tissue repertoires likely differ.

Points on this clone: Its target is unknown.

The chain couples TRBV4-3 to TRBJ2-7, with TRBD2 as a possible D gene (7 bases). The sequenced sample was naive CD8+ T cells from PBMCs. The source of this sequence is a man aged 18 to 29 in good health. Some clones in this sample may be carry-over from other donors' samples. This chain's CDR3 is CASSQDGGAGGYEQYF. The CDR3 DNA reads TGCGCCAGCAGCCAAGATGGGGGGGCAGGAGGCTACGAGCAGTACTTC.